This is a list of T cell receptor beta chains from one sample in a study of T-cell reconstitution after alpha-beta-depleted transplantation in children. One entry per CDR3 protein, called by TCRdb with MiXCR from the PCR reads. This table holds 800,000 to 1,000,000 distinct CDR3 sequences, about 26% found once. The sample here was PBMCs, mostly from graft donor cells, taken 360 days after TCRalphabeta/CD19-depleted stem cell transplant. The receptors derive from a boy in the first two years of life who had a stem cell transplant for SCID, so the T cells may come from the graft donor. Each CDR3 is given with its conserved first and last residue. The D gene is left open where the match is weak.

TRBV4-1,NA,CASNTGTYYNEQFF
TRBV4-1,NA,CASSPEGHTEAFF
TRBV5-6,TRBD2,CASSLEGGDEQYF
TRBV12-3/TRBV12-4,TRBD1,CASSPNTGQGHEQYF
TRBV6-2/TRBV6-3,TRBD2,CASRASGLGTDTQYF
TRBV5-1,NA,CASSLLYAGEINAKNTEAFF
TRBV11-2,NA,CASSLVPYGGGLQETQYF
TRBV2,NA,CASARERAGHATNEKLFF
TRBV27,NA,CASSLTSQGGGETQYF
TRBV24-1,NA,CATSVSGYQQFF
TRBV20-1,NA,CSAGGRGLNEQFF
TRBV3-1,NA,CASSQRGAHEQYF
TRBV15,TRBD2,CATSENGGRADTQYF
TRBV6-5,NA,CASSLTGLWGYTF
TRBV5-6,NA,CASSSATRPKQFF
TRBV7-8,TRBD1,CASSLATGKRVQPQHF
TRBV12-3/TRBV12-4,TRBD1,CASRPTGVSSYEQYF
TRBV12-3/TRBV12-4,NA,CASSLNRKDEQYF
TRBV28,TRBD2,CASSLRLAGLGEQYF
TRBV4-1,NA,CASSQDHKRTDQPQHF